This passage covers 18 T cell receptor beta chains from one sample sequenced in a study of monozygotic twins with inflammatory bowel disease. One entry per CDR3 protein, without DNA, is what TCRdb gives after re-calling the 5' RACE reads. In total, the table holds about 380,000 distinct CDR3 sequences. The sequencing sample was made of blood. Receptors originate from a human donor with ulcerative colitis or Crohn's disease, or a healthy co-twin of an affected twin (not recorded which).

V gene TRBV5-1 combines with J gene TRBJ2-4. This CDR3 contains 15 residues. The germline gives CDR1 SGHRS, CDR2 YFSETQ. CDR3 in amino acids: CASSHTTQSKNIQYF. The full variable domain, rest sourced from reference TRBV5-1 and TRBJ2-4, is KAGVTQTPRYLIKTRGQQVTLSCSPISGHRSVSWYQQTPGQGLQFLFEYFSETQRNKGNFPGRFSGRQFSNSRSEMNVSTLELGDSALYLCASSHTTQSKNIQYFGAGTRLSVL.

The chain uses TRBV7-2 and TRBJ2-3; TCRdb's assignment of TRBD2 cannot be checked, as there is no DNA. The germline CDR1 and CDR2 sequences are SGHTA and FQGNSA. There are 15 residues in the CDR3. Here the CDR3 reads CASSSYQGGADTQYF.

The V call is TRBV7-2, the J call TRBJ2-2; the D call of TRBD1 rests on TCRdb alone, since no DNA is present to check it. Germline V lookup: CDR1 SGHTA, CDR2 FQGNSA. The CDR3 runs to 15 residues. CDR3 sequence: CASSFGQGSSGELFF.

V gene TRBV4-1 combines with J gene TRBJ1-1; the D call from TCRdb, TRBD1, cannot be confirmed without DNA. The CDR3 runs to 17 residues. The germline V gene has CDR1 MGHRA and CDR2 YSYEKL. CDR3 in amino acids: CASSQDRGSRRITEAFF.

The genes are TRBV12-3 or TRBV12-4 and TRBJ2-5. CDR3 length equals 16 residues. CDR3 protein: CASSLSLAQGRETQYF.

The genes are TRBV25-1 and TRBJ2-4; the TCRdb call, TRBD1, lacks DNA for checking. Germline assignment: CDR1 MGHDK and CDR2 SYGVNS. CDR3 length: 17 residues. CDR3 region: CASSGRSRDRAGNIQYF.

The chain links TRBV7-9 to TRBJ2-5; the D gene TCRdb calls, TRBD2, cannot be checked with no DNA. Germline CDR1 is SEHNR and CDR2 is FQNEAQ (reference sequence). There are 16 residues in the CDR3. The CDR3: CASSSPKRGEQETQYF.

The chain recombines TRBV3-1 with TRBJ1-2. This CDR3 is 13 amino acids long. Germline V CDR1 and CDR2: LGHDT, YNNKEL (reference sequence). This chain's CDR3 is CASSQDAAYGYTF. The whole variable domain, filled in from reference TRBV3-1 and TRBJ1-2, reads DTAVSQTPKYLVTQMGNDKSIKCEQNLGHDTMYWYKQDSKKFLKIMFSYNNKELIINETVPNRFSPKSPDKAHLNLHINSLELGDSAVYFCASSQDAAYGYTFGSGTRLTVV.

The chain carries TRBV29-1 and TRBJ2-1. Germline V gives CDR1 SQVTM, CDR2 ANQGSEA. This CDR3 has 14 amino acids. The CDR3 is CSVEGKFLYNEQFF.

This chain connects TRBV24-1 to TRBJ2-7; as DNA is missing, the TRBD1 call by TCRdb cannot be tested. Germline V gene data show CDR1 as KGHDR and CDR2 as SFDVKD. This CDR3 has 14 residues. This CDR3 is CATSDGAPPYEQYF.

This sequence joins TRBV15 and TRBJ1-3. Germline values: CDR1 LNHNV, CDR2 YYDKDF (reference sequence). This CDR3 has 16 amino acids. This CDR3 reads CATSRDLGTYGNTIYF.

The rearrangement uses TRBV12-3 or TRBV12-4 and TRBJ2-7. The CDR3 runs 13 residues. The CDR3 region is CASSYSGSYEQYF.

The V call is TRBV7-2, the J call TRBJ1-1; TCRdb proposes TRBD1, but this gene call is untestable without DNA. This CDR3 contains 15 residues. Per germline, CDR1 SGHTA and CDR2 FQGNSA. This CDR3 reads CASSLDFSGGTEAFF.

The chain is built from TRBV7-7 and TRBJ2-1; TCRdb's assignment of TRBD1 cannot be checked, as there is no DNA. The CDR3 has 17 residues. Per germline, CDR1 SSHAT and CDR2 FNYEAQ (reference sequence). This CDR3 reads CASSLRGPGQGNNEQFF.

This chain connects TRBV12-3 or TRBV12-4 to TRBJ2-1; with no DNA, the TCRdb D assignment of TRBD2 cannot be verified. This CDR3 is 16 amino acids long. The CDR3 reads CASSWGSGLSYNEQFF.

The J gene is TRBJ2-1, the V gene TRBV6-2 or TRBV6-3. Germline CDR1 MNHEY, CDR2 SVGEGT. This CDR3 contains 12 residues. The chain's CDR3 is CASSYSYNEQFF.

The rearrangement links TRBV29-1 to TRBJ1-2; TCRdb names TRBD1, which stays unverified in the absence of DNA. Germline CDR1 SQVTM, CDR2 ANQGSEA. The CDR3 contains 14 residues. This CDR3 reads CSVDPDSSNYGYTF.

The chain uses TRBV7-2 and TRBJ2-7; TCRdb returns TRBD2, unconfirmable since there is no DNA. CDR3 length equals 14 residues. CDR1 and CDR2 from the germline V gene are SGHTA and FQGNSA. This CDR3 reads CASSLRGGTSEQYF.